This T cell receptor beta chain was profiled in a study of post-analysis software for immune sequencing data. Overall study findings and caveats: The normalized Chao1 diversity of multiple sclerosis patients was significantly lower than that of controls. Patients carried a handful of TRBV segments more frequently than controls did, and TRBV5-6, TRBV5-1 and TRBV20-1 were among them.

Prepared TCR beta cDNA libraries contained unique molecular identifiers. T cells numbering roughly 0.85 to 11 million gave rise to about 540,000 cDNA molecules. TCRdb re-derived calls from the PCR reads in MiXCR, one entry per CDR3 protein. This table holds over 300,000 distinct CDR3 sequences, around 37% found once. This clonotype was detected only a few times. Its antigen is still unknown. The V and J ends lost 1 base and 1 base respectively, with 11 bases between them. The CDR3 sequence is 15 residues long. Germline V lookup: CDR1 LGHNA, CDR2 YSLEER. This TCR derives from a girl between 5 and 17 years old with multiple sclerosis. The source material was blood. The rearrangement uses TRBV4-3 and TRBJ2-7; D could derive from TRBD1 or TRBD2 (6 bases each). CDR3 coding DNA: TGCGCCAGCAGCCAAGCGGGGGCAGGGTCCTACGAGCAGTACTTC. It translates to CASSQAGAGSYEQYF.